One sample yielded the 18 T cell receptor beta chains listed below, sequenced in a study of cytomegalovirus exposure and HLA in healthy donors. The PCR used 60 Vbeta and 13 Jbeta primers. The assay was immunoSEQ multiplex PCR, and TCRdb's table has in-frame clones only and misses some. The data contain 210,000 or so clones, over 65% of them singletons. Specimen: PBMCs. Receptor source: a man aged 35 to 55 in good health and CMV-seronegative.

The genes are TRBV10-3 and TRBJ2-1; the D gene is possibly TRBD2 (6 bases). The CDR3 is 14 amino acids. Germline lookup yields CDR1 ENHRY and CDR2 SYGVKD. V was pared by 4 bases and J by 2 bases, with 9 bases between. CDR3 nucleotide sequence: TGTGCCATCAGTGGAGCTAGCGCCTACAATGAGCAGTTCTTC. Its protein is CAISGASAYNEQFF.

The rearrangement links TRBV25-1 to TRBJ2-1; 9 bases are a match to TRBD2. The CDR3 has 15 amino acids. Germline CDR1 reads MGHDK; CDR2 reads SYGVNS. J was trimmed by 7 bases and V by 4 bases; bases with no gene match: 8. CDR3 in amino acids: CASSVGGGAWNEQFF. CDR3 nucleotide sequence: TGTGCCAGCAGTGTCGGCGGGGGGGCTTGGAATGAGCAGTTCTTC.

Regarding this clone: The junction differs from germline at one of its ends, possibly a read error. Other DNA sequences of this sample code for an identical CDR3. The gene calls are TRBV28 and TRBJ2-2; D not certain. The CDR3 contains 13 residues. Per the germline V gene, CDR1 is MDHEN and CDR2 is SYDVKM. CDR3 DNA: TGCGCCAGCAGCCATGAGTCCACCGGGGAGCTGTTTTTT. Translation gives CASSHESTGELFF.

CDR3 in amino acids: CASSLGQATSSCTF. DNA for the CDR3: TGTGCCAGCAGCTTGGGCCAGGCAACTTCCTCCTGCACCTTC. V gene TRBV5-8 combines with J gene TRBJ1-2; D ambiguous. V was cut by 0 bases and J by 13 bases, with 19 bases left in between. Germline V gives CDR1 SGHTS, CDR2 YDEGEE. The CDR3 extends over 14 amino acids.

The chain is built from TRBV6-8 and TRBJ1-2; D might be TRBD1 (5 bases). The germline V gene has CDR1 MNHGY and CDR2 SAAAGT. This CDR3 spans 22 amino acids. V lost 10 bases and J 2 bases, leaving 41 bases between the germline ends. This CDR3 reads CANLLRGPEITRALSWNYGYTF. As DNA, the CDR3 is TGTGCCAACCTCCTCAGAGGCCCCGAAATCACCAGGGCCCTGTCTTGGAACTATGGCTACACCTTC.

V and J are TRBV28 and TRBJ1-1; D remains unclear. CDR1 MDHEN and CDR2 SYDVKM come from the germline V gene. CDR3 length: 16 amino acids. The V end was cut by 3 bases, the J end by 5 bases, with 19 bases between. CDR3 sequence: CASSLYGVVRRTEAFF. The CDR3 DNA follows: TGTGCCAGCAGTTTGTATGGGGTGGTAAGGAGGACTGAAGCTTTCTTT.

The chain recombines TRBV10-3 with TRBJ2-2; TRBD1 might be the D (5 bases). Looked up from germline, CDR1 is ENHRY and CDR2 is SYGVKD. There are 17 residues in the CDR3. Trimming removed 10 bases at V and 3 bases at J, with 24 bases between. CDR3 nucleotides: TGTGCCACCTCGAGGACAACCCCAGCTAGTTACACCGGGGAGCTGTTTTTT. Translation: CATSRTTPASYTGELFF.

CDR3 region: CASSLFGLAWQNEQFF. CDR3 nucleotides: TGTGCCAGCAGCTTATTTGGACTAGCGTGGCAAAATGAGCAGTTCTTC. This chain uses TRBV7-3 with TRBJ2-1; 9 positions match TRBD2. V was clipped by 2 bases and J by 7 bases; unmatched bases: 9. Germline CDR1 SGHTA, CDR2 FQGTGA. The CDR3 is 16 amino acids.

The rearrangement joins TRBV5-5 to TRBJ2-1; TRBD1 is a possible D gene (6 bases). CDR3 length: 15 amino acids. Trimming took 0 bases from V and 7 from J, leaving 14 bases between them. The germline V gene has CDR1 SGHKS and CDR2 YYEKEE (reference sequence). CDR3 region: CASSLETGDPNEQFF. The CDR3 DNA is TGTGCCAGCAGCTTGGAGACAGGAGATCCAAATGAGCAGTTCTTC.

The chain carries TRBV6-5 and TRBJ1-5; D call uncertain. Germline V gives CDR1 MNHEY, CDR2 SVGAGI. Trimming cost V 8 bases and J 2 bases, with 10 bases left between them. The CDR3 is 13 amino acids. The CDR3 nucleotides read TGTGCCAGCCGGGGAGGCGGCAATCAGCCCCAGCATTTT. It is translated as CASRGGGNQPQHF.

The chain employs TRBV5-1 and TRBJ1-1, with 9 positions matching TRBD1. CDR1 SGHRS and CDR2 YFSETQ come from the germline V gene. The CDR3 contains 17 residues. The V gene end was trimmed by 2 bases and the J gene end by 0 bases; junction bases not matched to a gene: 8. The CDR3 region is CASSFAPGQGMNTEAFF. In nucleotides, the CDR3 is TGCGCCAGCAGCTTCGCCCCGGGACAGGGAATGAACACTGAAGCTTTCTTT.

This clone was recorded only once. This same CDR3 is encoded by further DNA sequences in the sample. The J gene is TRBJ1-4, the V gene TRBV27; D gene ambiguous. Between the trimmed V and J ends, which lost 5 bases and 2 bases, there was a span of 6 bases. CDR1 is MNHEY, CDR2 SMNVEV, per germline (reference sequence). This CDR3 is built from 13 residues. This chain's CDR3 is CASSPITNEKLFF. The CDR3 DNA follows: TGTGCCAGCAGTCCCATTACTAATGAAAAACTGTTTTTT.

V gene TRBV6-1 combines with J gene TRBJ2-7; perhaps TRBD1 as D (6 bases). The germline V gene encodes CDR1 MNHNS and CDR2 SASEGT. The germline V and J ends were trimmed by 3 bases and 4 bases, with 16 bases remaining between them. The CDR3 totals 15 residues. CDR3: CASSDVSGTLYEQYF. The CDR3 DNA reads TGTGCCAGCAGTGACGTGTCCGGGACACTATACGAGCAGTACTTC.

The table lists this clone with a few counts. The gene calls are TRBV27 and TRBJ1-5; 7 bases map to TRBD1. The CDR3 consists of 15 residues. V shed 0 bases, J shed 7 bases, and the junction held 6 bases outside the gene matches. CDR1 is MNHEY, CDR2 SMNVEV, per germline (reference sequence). The CDR3 sequence: CASSLSPGGGQPQHF. CDR3 DNA: TGTGCCAGCAGTTTATCCCCAGGGGGTGGCCAGCCCCAGCATTTT.

This clone was picked up a small number of times. This chain connects TRBV10-3 to TRBJ1-4; a weak D match, TRBD1 (5 bases). From germline, CDR1 is ENHRY and CDR2 SYGVKD. The CDR3 is 14 residues long. V shed 0 bases and J shed 7 bases, with 9 bases lying between them. The CDR3 reads CAISESGGTEKLFF. In DNA form, the CDR3 reads TGTGCCATCAGTGAGTCGGGGGGAACTGAAAAACTGTTTTTT.

The chain has TRBV5-5 and TRBJ1-1; TRBD1 matches 11 bases. The CDR3 covers 15 residues. The trim removed 4 bases at V and 4 bases at J, leaving 6 bases unmatched. In germline, CDR1 is SGHKS, CDR2 YYEKEE (reference sequence). This CDR3 is CASSIRTGGSTEAFF. The DNA for the CDR3 is TGTGCCAGCAGCATCCGGACAGGGGGCTCCACTGAAGCTTTCTTT.

The chain carries TRBV6-6 and TRBJ2-7; D remains ambiguous. The CDR3 runs to 15 residues. V was shortened by 7 bases and J by 2 bases, with 18 bases between the two germline ends. The germline gives CDR1 MNHNY, CDR2 SVGAGI (reference sequence). DNA for the CDR3: TGTGCCAGCACCCCACATCAGGATTTGACCTACGAGCAGTACTTC. The encoded protein is CASTPHQDLTYEQYF.

The chain uses TRBV7-7 and TRBJ2-3; TRBD1 agrees at 9 bases. CDR3 length: 16 amino acids. With V trimmed by 4 bases and J by 0 bases, 5 bases remained unmatched. Germline-derived CDR1 and CDR2 are SSHAT and FNYEAQ (reference sequence). CDR3 coding DNA: TGTGCCAGCAGCTCGGGACAGGGTCCGAGCACAGATACGCAGTATTTT. It specifies CASSSGQGPSTDTQYF.